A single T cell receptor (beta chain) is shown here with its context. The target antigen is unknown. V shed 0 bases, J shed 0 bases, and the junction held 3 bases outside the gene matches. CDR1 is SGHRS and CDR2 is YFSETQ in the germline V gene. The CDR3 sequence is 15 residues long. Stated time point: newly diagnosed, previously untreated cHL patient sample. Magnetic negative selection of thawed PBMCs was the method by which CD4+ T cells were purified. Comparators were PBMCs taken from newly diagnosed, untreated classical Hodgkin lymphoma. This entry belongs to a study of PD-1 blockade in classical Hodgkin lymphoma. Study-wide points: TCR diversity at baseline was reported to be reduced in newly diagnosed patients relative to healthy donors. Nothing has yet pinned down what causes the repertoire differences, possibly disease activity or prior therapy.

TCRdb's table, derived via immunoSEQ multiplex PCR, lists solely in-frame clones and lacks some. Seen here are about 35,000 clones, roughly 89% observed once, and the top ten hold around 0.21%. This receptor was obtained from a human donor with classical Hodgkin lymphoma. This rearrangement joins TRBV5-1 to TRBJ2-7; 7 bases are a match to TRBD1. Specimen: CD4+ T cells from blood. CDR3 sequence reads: CASSLESGGSYEQYF. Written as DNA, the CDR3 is TGCGCCAGCAGCTTGGAGTCAGGGGGCTCCTACGAGCAGTACTTC. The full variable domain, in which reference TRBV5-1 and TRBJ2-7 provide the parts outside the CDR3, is KAGVTQTPRYLIKTRGQQVTLSCSPISGHRSVSWYQQTPGQGLQFLFEYFSETQRNKGNFPGRFSGRQFSNSRSEMNVSTLELGDSALYLCASSLESGGSYEQYFGPGTRLTVT.